What follows are 9 T cell receptor beta chains derived from one specimen sequenced in a study of cytomegalovirus exposure and HLA in healthy donors. PCR amplification relied on 60 Vbeta primers (plus 13 Jbeta primers). Only in-frame clones appear in the TCRdb table, and some are missing; sequencing was by immunoSEQ multiplex PCR. The sample shows 150,000 to 180,000 clones, around 84% of them seen only once. The sample consisted of PBMCs. These receptors originate from a woman aged 18-35 years in good health and CMV-seronegative.

The chain carries TRBV9 and TRBJ2-3; 7 nucleotides agree with TRBD2. Germline CDR1 reads SGDLS; CDR2 reads YYNGEE. Trimming cost V 5 bases and J 1 base; bases outside gene matches: 7. The CDR3 is made up of 15 amino acids. In DNA form, the CDR3 reads TGTGCCAGCAGTGGACTGGCGGGGGGCACAGATACGCAGTATTTT. Translating gives CASSGLAGGTDTQYF.

V is TRBV6-5 and J is TRBJ2-1, with TRBD2 matching 10 bases. CDR3 length: 14 amino acids. The germline V gene encodes CDR1 MNHEY and CDR2 SVGAGI. Germline trimming cut 5 bases from V and 10 bases from J; bases unmatched to any gene: 8. Written as DNA, the CDR3 is TGTGCCAGCAGTACAGACCCACTAGCGGGAGAGCAGTTCTTC. Encoded protein: CASSTDPLAGEQFF.

This clone was counted only a few times. J is TRBJ2-7 and V is TRBV6-6, with 7 positions matching TRBD2. Germline values: CDR1 MNHNY, CDR2 SVGAGI (reference sequence). The CDR3 has 16 residues. The V segment lost 5 bases and the J segment 0 bases; nucleotides outside the gene matches: 10. Here the CDR3 reads CASSPDPGLSSYEQYF. The CDR3 nucleotides are TGTGCCAGCAGTCCCGATCCGGGACTAAGCTCCTACGAGCAGTACTTC.

This clone was observed a few times. The CDR3: CASSVLAEGLGELFF. CDR3 sequence (DNA): TGTGCCAGCAGCGTACTAGCGGAGGGCCTCGGGGAGCTGTTTTTT. The chain carries TRBV9 and TRBJ2-2; the match to TRBD2 covers 7 bases. Germline V gene data show CDR1 as SGDLS and CDR2 as YYNGEE. With 1 base clipped from V and 7 bases from J, the junction kept 7 bases outside the gene matches. The CDR3 runs 15 residues.

The V gene is TRBV5-1, the J gene TRBJ1-2; TRBD1 matches at 8 bases. The CDR3 runs to 14 residues. V dropped 2 bases and J dropped 4; count of bases not matched to a gene: 4. Per the germline V gene, CDR1 is SGHRS and CDR2 is YFSETQ. The CDR3 is CASSFGTGAYGYTF. The CDR3 DNA reads TGCGCCAGCAGCTTCGGGACAGGAGCCTATGGCTACACCTTC.

The chain couples TRBV5-4 to TRBJ1-5, with D possibly TRBD1 on 6 matching bases. Trimming removed 0 bases at V and 6 bases at J, with 13 bases between. CDR3 size: 15 residues. The V gene's germline CDR1 is SGHNT and CDR2 YYREEE (reference sequence). The CDR3: CASSLGPGAGQPQHF. In nucleotides, the CDR3 is TGTGCCAGCAGCTTGGGGCCAGGGGCCGGTCAGCCCCAGCATTTT.

This clone was detected only once. This chain joins TRBV2 and TRBJ2-3, with 16 bases matching TRBD2. The CDR3 has 17 amino acids. Trimming took 4 bases from V and 3 from J; bases not matched to a gene: 4. Per germline, CDR1 SNHLY and CDR2 FYNNEI. CDR3 sequence (DNA): TGTGCCAGCAGTGGGGGACTAGCGGGGGGGAGGACAGATACGCAGTATTTT. Protein sequence: CASSGGLAGGRTDTQYF.

The V and J genes are TRBV29-1 and TRBJ2-1, with TRBD2 identical over 10 bases. CDR1 SQVTM and CDR2 ANQGSEA come from the germline V gene. The CDR3 totals 15 residues. V shed 5 bases and J 6 bases; nucleotides not matched to a gene: 10. DNA of the CDR3: TGCAGCGTTCGCGAGAGCGGGAGGGGGGGCAATGAGCAGTTCTTC. It specifies CSVRESGRGGNEQFF.

Of note for this clone: The same CDR3 also results from other DNA sequences found in this sample. The chain uses TRBV7-9 and TRBJ2-2; no definite D call. Deletions cut 2 bases from V and 5 bases from J, with 3 bases between. Germline values: CDR1 SEHNR, CDR2 FQNEAQ (reference sequence). This CDR3 is built from 12 residues. For the CDR3, the DNA is TGTGCCAGCAGCTTATCAACCGGGGAGCTGTTTTTT. It translates to CASSLSTGELFF.